This is a list of T cell receptor beta chains from one sample in a study of blood T cell repertoires in COVID-19. Profiling relied on immunoSEQ multiplex PCR, and the TCRdb table lists in-frame clones only, not all of them. The profile covers 200,000 to 300,000 clones, with approximately 86% appearing a single time and 0.7% taken by the ten largest. The sequenced sample was peripheral blood. The receptors were sampled from a human donor in a cohort sampled during active COVID-19. Both conserved end residues are part of each CDR3. A D gene is named only where the DNA matches it firmly. Part of the rows lack a size; the others show once, few, many or a class for expanded clones.

abundance: -; v_gene: TRBV28; d_gene: -; j_gene: TRBJ1-2; CDR3nt: TGTGCCAGCAGTTCTACCTCCGGGACACCCTTCGGAGGCTACACCTTC; CDR3aa: CASSSTSGTPFGGYTF
abundance: -; v_gene: TRBV18; d_gene: TRBD1; j_gene: TRBJ1-1; CDR3nt: TGTGCCAGCTCACCAAGATCTGATGGGACAGGGGGCGCGTGGAACACTGAAGCTTTCTTT; CDR3aa: CASSPRSDGTGGAWNTEAFF
abundance: -; v_gene: TRBV7-3; d_gene: TRBD1; j_gene: TRBJ1-1; CDR3nt: TGTGCCAGCAGCGTCAACAGGGGCACTGAAGCTTTCTTT; CDR3aa: CASSVNRGTEAFF
abundance: -; v_gene: TRBV7-6; d_gene: -; j_gene: TRBJ2-1; CDR3nt: TGTGCCAGCAGCTTAGAGGTATCGCAGGGGCACAATGAGCAGTTCTTC; CDR3aa: CASSLEVSQGHNEQFF
abundance: -; v_gene: TRBV28; d_gene: TRBD1; j_gene: TRBJ1-4; CDR3nt: TGTGCCAGCAGTTATAGGGCACAGGGGGTTATCAAGGAGGTGGATGAAAAACTGTTTTTT; CDR3aa: CASSYRAQGVIKEVDEKLFF
abundance: -; v_gene: TRBV2; d_gene: -; j_gene: TRBJ1-6; CDR3nt: TGTGCCAGCAGCCTCTCAGGGAATCGAAATTCACCCCTCCACTTT; CDR3aa: CASSLSGNRNSPLHF
abundance: few; v_gene: TRBV4-2; d_gene: -; j_gene: TRBJ1-4; CDR3nt: TGTGCCAGCAGCCACTTGGAGAGCGCTTATGAGGAAAAACTGTTTTTT; CDR3aa: CASSHLESAYEEKLFF
abundance: -; v_gene: TRBV24-1; d_gene: -; j_gene: TRBJ2-7; CDR3nt: TGTGCCACCAGTGGTAAGGAGAAACAGGGTTTTTCCTACGAGCAGTACTTC; CDR3aa: CATSGKEKQGFSYEQYF
abundance: once; v_gene: TRBV7-9; d_gene: TRBD2; j_gene: TRBJ2-3; CDR3nt: TGTGCCAGCGGGATAGCGGGCACTGTTGATACGCAGTATTTT; CDR3aa: CASGIAGTVDTQYF
abundance: -; v_gene: TRBV11-2; d_gene: -; j_gene: TRBJ1-1; CDR3nt: TGTGCCAGCAGCTTAGCGGGGTATAGAGACACTGAAGCTTTCTTT; CDR3aa: CASSLAGYRDTEAFF
abundance: -; v_gene: TRBV6-5; d_gene: TRBD1; j_gene: TRBJ1-1; CDR3nt: TGTGCCACTTTAAGGGGGACAGACTTCGCTGAAGCTTTCTTT; CDR3aa: CATLRGTDFAEAFF
abundance: -; v_gene: TRBV10-3; d_gene: TRBD1; j_gene: TRBJ2-7; CDR3nt: TGTGCCATCAGTGACCCCCCGGGACAGGGGTCGATCGGGTACTTC; CDR3aa: CAISDPPGQGSIGYF
abundance: -; v_gene: TRBV7-2; d_gene: -; j_gene: TRBJ1-4; CDR3nt: TGTGCCAGCAGCTTCTCAACTAATGAAAAACTGTTTTTT; CDR3aa: CASSFSTNEKLFF
abundance: -; v_gene: TRBV28; d_gene: TRBD1; j_gene: TRBJ1-4; CDR3nt: TGTGCCAGCATCAATGGGGGGACAGGGATGGAAAAACTGTTTTTT; CDR3aa: CASINGGTGMEKLFF
abundance: -; v_gene: TRBV2; d_gene: TRBD1; j_gene: TRBJ2-1; CDR3nt: TGTGCCAGCAGAGCCTCAGGGGGCAATGAGCAGTTCTTC; CDR3aa: CASRASGGNEQFF
abundance: few; v_gene: TRBV30; d_gene: TRBD1; j_gene: TRBJ1-5; CDR3nt: TGTGCCTGGAGTAGAACAGGGGGCAATCAGCCCCAGCATTTT; CDR3aa: CAWSRTGGNQPQHF
abundance: -; v_gene: TRBV7-9; d_gene: TRBD1; j_gene: TRBJ1-2; CDR3nt: TGTGCCAGCAGCCCCCAACGGGACAGTGGCTACACCTTC; CDR3aa: CASSPQRDSGYTF
abundance: -; v_gene: TRBV21-1; d_gene: -; j_gene: TRBJ1-2; CDR3nt: TGTGCCAGCAGCCCAAGGGGTCGGCTACCTAACTATGGCTACACCTTC; CDR3aa: CASSPRGRLPNYGYTF
abundance: -; v_gene: TRBV28; d_gene: TRBD1; j_gene: TRBJ1-6; CDR3nt: TGTGCCACCGCGGGACAGGGGGTTCTGGCCCTCCACTTT; CDR3aa: CATAGQGVLALHF
abundance: -; v_gene: TRBV11-2; d_gene: -; j_gene: TRBJ1-1; CDR3nt: TGTGCCAGCAGCTTCTCACCACAGGGCAATGAAGCTTTCTTT; CDR3aa: CASSFSPQGNEAFF
abundance: -; v_gene: TRBV9; d_gene: -; j_gene: TRBJ1-2; CDR3nt: TGTGCCAGCAGCACCGGGGGGGGGATCCCAGTCTATGGCTACACCTTC; CDR3aa: CASSTGGGIPVYGYTF
abundance: -; v_gene: TRBV10-3; d_gene: TRBD1; j_gene: TRBJ2-2; CDR3nt: TGTGCCATCAGTGAAGGGGGCCAGACCGGGGAGCTGTTTTTT; CDR3aa: CAISEGGQTGELFF
abundance: -; v_gene: TRBV11-2; d_gene: -; j_gene: TRBJ1-6; CDR3nt: TGTGCCAGCAGCCCTATTCTGGCCGGGACAAATATCCACTTT; CDR3aa: CASSPILAGTNIHF
abundance: -; v_gene: TRBV15; d_gene: TRBD2; j_gene: TRBJ2-1; CDR3nt: TGTGCCACCAGCAGAGACGGACTAGCGGCTTCCTACAATGAGCAGTTCTTC; CDR3aa: CATSRDGLAASYNEQFF
abundance: -; v_gene: TRBV30; d_gene: -; j_gene: TRBJ1-4; CDR3nt: TGTGCCTGGAGTGTACGTAGGAGAGGTGAAAAACTGTTTTTT; CDR3aa: CAWSVRRRGEKLFF
abundance: -; v_gene: TRBV27; d_gene: -; j_gene: TRBJ2-7; CDR3nt: TGTGCCAGCAGCCCAAGTCGGGGTGACGAGCAGTACTTC; CDR3aa: CASSPSRGDEQYF
abundance: once; v_gene: TRBV2; d_gene: -; j_gene: TRBJ2-7; CDR3nt: TGTGCCAGCAGTGAAGACGGCGGGATTGGGGAGCAGTACTTC; CDR3aa: CASSEDGGIGEQYF
abundance: -; v_gene: TRBV7-3; d_gene: TRBD1; j_gene: TRBJ1-1; CDR3nt: TGTGCCAGCAGCTCACAGGGGTGGACTGAAGCTTTCTTT; CDR3aa: CASSSQGWTEAFF
abundance: -; v_gene: TRBV4-3; d_gene: -; j_gene: TRBJ2-7; CDR3nt: TGCGCCAGCAGCCAAGATCAGGGGACCTACGAGCAGTACTTC; CDR3aa: CASSQDQGTYEQYF
abundance: -; v_gene: TRBV28; d_gene: -; j_gene: TRBJ2-7; CDR3nt: TGTGCCAGCAGTAATAGTCAGGGTAAGGTTAAATACTTCTCCTACGAGCAGTACTTC; CDR3aa: CASSNSQGKVKYFSYEQYF
abundance: -; v_gene: TRBV10-3; d_gene: -; j_gene: TRBJ1-2; CDR3nt: TGTGCCATCAGTGAGGCTTCCCCCGGTCGGGATAACTATGGCTACACCTTC; CDR3aa: CAISEASPGRDNYGYTF
abundance: -; v_gene: TRBV3-1/TRBV3-2; d_gene: -; j_gene: TRBJ2-7; CDR3nt: TGTGCCAGCAGCCAAGATGGTCGCTCCTACGGCGAGCAGTACTTC; CDR3aa: CASSQDGRSYGEQYF
abundance: -; v_gene: TRBV7-9; d_gene: -; j_gene: TRBJ1-2; CDR3nt: TGTGCCAGCAGCTTGGGCGACAGAGTAAACTATGGCTACACCTTC; CDR3aa: CASSLGDRVNYGYTF
abundance: -; v_gene: TRBV20-1; d_gene: -; j_gene: TRBJ2-7; CDR3nt: TGCAGTGCTATTGATGCAAGGGGCTCCTACGAGCAGTACTTC; CDR3aa: CSAIDARGSYEQYF
abundance: -; v_gene: TRBV2; d_gene: -; j_gene: TRBJ2-7; CDR3nt: TGTGCCAGCAGCACAGGGTTCTACGAGCAGTACTTC; CDR3aa: CASSTGFYEQYF
abundance: -; v_gene: TRBV4-3; d_gene: -; j_gene: TRBJ1-1; CDR3nt: TGCGCCAGCAGCCAAGGGCAGCGAAACACTGAAGCTTTCTTT; CDR3aa: CASSQGQRNTEAFF
abundance: -; v_gene: TRBV19; d_gene: TRBD1; j_gene: TRBJ1-2; CDR3nt: TGTGCCAGTATGAGGGGACAGGGCTACAAAAACTATGGCTACACCTTC; CDR3aa: CASMRGQGYKNYGYTF
abundance: -; v_gene: TRBV6-5; d_gene: TRBD1; j_gene: TRBJ1-1; CDR3nt: TGTGCCACAATGGACAGGGCCTCGAACACTGAAGCTTTCTTT; CDR3aa: CATMDRASNTEAFF